Listed below are T cell receptor beta chains from one sample, sequenced in a study of cytomegalovirus exposure and HLA in healthy donors. Measured with immunoSEQ multiplex PCR; TCRdb has only the in-frame clones, and not every one. The sample carries about 220,000 clones, 80% to 95% recorded once. Sequenced material: PBMCs. The receptors were sampled from a woman aged 18-35 years in good health and CMV-seronegative. Each CDR3 is given with its conserved first and last residue. The D gene is left open where the match is weak. Clone size is stated in some rows and not others, as once, few, many or a class when expanded.

>TRBV6-6|-|-|TRBJ2-7
CASRLQEGGPYEQYF
TGTGCCAGCAGACTCCAGGAGGGGGGGCCCTACGAGCAGTACTTC
>TRBV10-3|-|-|TRBJ1-5
CAISDRNQPQHF
TGTGCCATCAGTGACAGAAATCAGCCCCAGCATTTT
>TRBV6-1|TRBD1|-|TRBJ1-4
CASTFQGGNEKLFF
TGTGCCAGCACCTTTCAGGGGGGTAATGAAAAACTGTTTTTT
>TRBV18|-|-|TRBJ1-3
CASSPGGFSGNTIYF
TGTGCCAGCTCACCTGGCGGGTTCTCTGGAAACACCATATATTTT
>TRBV5-1|TRBD1|-|TRBJ2-7
CASSFNYGTGEPYEQYF
TGCGCCAGCAGCTTCAACTATGGGACAGGGGAACCATACGAGCAGTACTTC
>TRBV28|-|-|TRBJ2-1
CASSFQNYNEQFF
TGTGCCAGCAGTTTCCAGAACTACAATGAGCAGTTCTTC
>TRBV29-1|TRBD1|-|TRBJ2-1
CSVVGTGDEQFF
TGCAGCGTTGTAGGGACAGGAGATGAGCAGTTCTTC
>TRBV27|TRBD2|-|TRBJ2-7
CASRAGTSGRPPGREQYF
TGTGCCAGCAGAGCCGGGACTAGCGGGAGGCCACCAGGGCGCGAGCAGTACTTC
>TRBV19|TRBD2|-|TRBJ2-1
CASSPGRVEQFF
TGTGCCAGTAGCCCGGGGAGGGTAGAGCAGTTCTTC
>TRBV4-1|TRBD1|-|TRBJ2-7
CASSQGGTGGAESVYEQYF
TGCGCCAGCAGCCAAGGAGGGACAGGGGGCGCGGAAAGTGTCTACGAGCAGTACTTC
>TRBV10-1|TRBD2|-|TRBJ2-2
CASSELAGGAGELFF
TGCGCCAGCAGTGAGCTAGCGGGAGGGGCCGGGGAGCTGTTTTTT
>TRBV11-2|TRBD2|-|TRBJ2-7
CASSSGTSGFYEQYF
TGTGCCAGCAGTTCCGGGACTAGCGGTTTCTACGAGCAGTACTTC
>TRBV25-1|-|-|TRBJ1-1
CASSEGWQVNTEAFF
TGTGCCAGCAGTGAAGGCTGGCAGGTGAACACTGAAGCTTTCTTT
>TRBV18|-|once|TRBJ1-5
CASSPGGDGQPQHF
TGTGCCAGCTCACCCGGCGGGGATGGACAGCCCCAGCATTTT